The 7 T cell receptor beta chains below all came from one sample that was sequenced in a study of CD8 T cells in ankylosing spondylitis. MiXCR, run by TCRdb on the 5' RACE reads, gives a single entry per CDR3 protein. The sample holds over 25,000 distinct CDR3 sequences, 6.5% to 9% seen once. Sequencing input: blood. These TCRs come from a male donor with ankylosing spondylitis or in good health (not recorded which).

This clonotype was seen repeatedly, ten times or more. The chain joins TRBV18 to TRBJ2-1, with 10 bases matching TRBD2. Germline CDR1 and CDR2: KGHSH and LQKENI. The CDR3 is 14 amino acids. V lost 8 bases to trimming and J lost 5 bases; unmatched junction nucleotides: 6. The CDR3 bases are TGTGCCAGCACCGCTAGCGGGAGAAACAATGAGCAGTTCTTC. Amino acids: CASTASGRNNEQFF.

CDR3 sequence: CASSLGTEGEQYV. CDR3 coding DNA: TGTGCCAGCAGCTTAGGGACAGAGGGCGAGCAGTACGTC. The V call is TRBV7-2, the J call TRBJ2-7; weak D call: TRBD1 (6 bases). Between the trimmed V and J ends, which lost 1 base and 6 bases, there was a span of 10 bases. This CDR3 is 13 amino acids long. Per the germline V gene, CDR1 is SGHTA and CDR2 is FQGNSA.

CDR3 bases: TGTGCCAGCAGCACGGGACAGTCCCTGAGGCGGTACCAAGAGACCCAGTACTTC. Its protein is CASSTGQSLRRYQETQYF. V usage is TRBV7-2 and J usage is TRBJ2-5; TRBD1 agrees at 7 bases. CDR1 and CDR2 (germline): SGHTA, FQGNSA. The CDR3 has 18 amino acids. The V and J ends lost 5 bases and 0 bases, in that order; junction bases with no gene match: 15.

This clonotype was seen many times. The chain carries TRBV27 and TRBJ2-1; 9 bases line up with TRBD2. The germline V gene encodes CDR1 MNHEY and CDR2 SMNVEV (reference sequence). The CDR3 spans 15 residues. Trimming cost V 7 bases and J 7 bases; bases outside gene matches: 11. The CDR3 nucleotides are TGTGCCAGCACCTCGGCTAGCGGGGATGCAAATGAGCAGTTCTTC. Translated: CASTSASGDANEQFF.

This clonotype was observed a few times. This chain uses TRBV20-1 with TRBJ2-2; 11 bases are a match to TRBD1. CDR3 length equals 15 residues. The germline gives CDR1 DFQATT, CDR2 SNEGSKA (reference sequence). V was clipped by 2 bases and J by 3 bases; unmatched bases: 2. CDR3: CSARLDRGHTGELFF. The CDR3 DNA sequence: TGCAGTGCTAGACTGGACAGGGGGCACACCGGGGAGCTGTTTTTT.

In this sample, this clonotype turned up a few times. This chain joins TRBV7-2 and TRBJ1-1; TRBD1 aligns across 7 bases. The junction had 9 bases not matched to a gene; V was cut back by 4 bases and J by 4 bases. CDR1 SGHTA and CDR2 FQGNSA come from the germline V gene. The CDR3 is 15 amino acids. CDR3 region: CASSSQGVLSTEAFF. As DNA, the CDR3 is TGTGCCAGCAGCTCCCAGGGGGTTTTGAGCACTGAAGCTTTCTTT.

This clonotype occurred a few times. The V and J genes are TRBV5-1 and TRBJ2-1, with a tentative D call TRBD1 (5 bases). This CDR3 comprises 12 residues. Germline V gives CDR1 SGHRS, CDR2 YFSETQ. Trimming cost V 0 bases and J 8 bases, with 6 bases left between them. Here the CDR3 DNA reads TGCGCCAGCAGCTTGGAGGGGTATGAGCAGTTCTTC. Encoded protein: CASSLEGYEQFF.